This is a list of T cell receptor beta chains from one sample in a study of brain T cells in children with intractable seizures. Here immunoSEQ multiplex PCR was the method, and the copy in TCRdb shows in-frame clones only, minus some. This sample has 95,000 to 120,000 clones, with 90% to 95% found just once. The specimen comprised peripheral blood, sampled at surgery. These receptors came from a boy in the first two years of life with hemimegalencephaly and intractable seizures. Each CDR3 is given with its conserved first and last residue.

j_call | v_call | cdr3_aa
TRBJ2-7 | TRBV7-6 | CASSLFRSRTAAYEQYF
TRBJ1-5 | TRBV6-5 | CASSPLTGFNQPQHF
TRBJ1-4 | TRBV3-1/TRBV3-2 | CASSQYTYEKLFF
TRBJ2-2 | TRBV7-3 | CASSLRPLISTNTGELFF
TRBJ1-2 | TRBV5-1 | CASSLDSNYGYTF
TRBJ2-1 | TRBV9 | CASSPQINTNNEQFF
TRBJ2-2 | TRBV5-5 | CASSSRPGGYTGELFF
TRBJ2-5 | TRBV6-1 | CASSDRGQETQYF
TRBJ2-7 | TRBV27 | CASSRGYEQYF
TRBJ2-3 | TRBV11-2 | CASSLLGLAGVWDTQYF
TRBJ2-3 | TRBV10-3 | CAIGLAGATDTQYF
TRBJ2-3 | TRBV10-1 | CASSEWRDWNTDTQYF
TRBJ2-7 | TRBV4-1 | CASSQVAGTSYEQYF
TRBJ1-4 | TRBV5-1 | CASSPTGTNEKLFF
TRBJ1-6 | TRBV28 | CATQGRSSYNSPLHF
TRBJ2-3 | TRBV6-1 | CASSESLAGRDTQYF
TRBJ2-3 | TRBV30 | CAWRPRGYNTDTQYF
TRBJ1-2 | TRBV27 | CASSLSSGTANYGYTF
TRBJ2-7 | TRBV5-6 | CASSAGGSYEQYF
TRBJ1-5 | TRBV24-1 | CATSDAVGGNQPQHF
TRBJ2-5 | TRBV5-1 | CASSSRTSPGWETQYF
TRBJ2-7 | TRBV5-6 | CASSSETSWTGPSYEQYF